This record concerns one TCR beta chain sequence. Its antigen remains unidentified. The germline gives CDR1 DFQATT, CDR2 SNEGSKA (reference sequence). Deletions cut 3 bases from V and 4 bases from J, with 9 bases between. The CDR3 has 12 amino acids. TCRdb processed the reads anew with MiXCR; each CDR3 protein has one entry. The table includes about 490,000 distinct CDR3 sequences, 11% detected once. This record comes from a study of T cell repertoires in cytomegalovirus infection. The wider study: In public TCR beta signatures, there were indications of both CMV infection and matching HLA type.

Overall study findings and caveats: Ex vivo, HLA-C-restricted CMV-specific TCR beta clonotypes prevailed over the rest of the response.

Sequenced sample: PBMCs. The sequence was collected from a human donor in good health (CMV status not recorded). Some clones in this sample may be carry-over from other donors' samples. The chain employs TRBV20-1 and TRBJ1-2; D gene uncertain. CDR3 protein: CSARAGAYGYTF. CDR3 DNA: TGCAGTGCTAGGGCAGGAGCCTATGGCTACACCTTC.